The 10 T cell receptor beta chains in this list originate from one sample, sequenced in a study of response to subunit inactivated influenza vaccine. TCRdb passed the RT-PCR reads through MiXCR, listing each CDR3 protein once. The sample has about 540,000 distinct CDR3 sequences; around a quarter are singletons. Another study also made use of these data, one on T cells expressing NK-cell markers. From that report: cDNA encoding TCR beta was synthesized via 5'RACE template switching incorporating UMIs.

Sequenced here: CD4+ T cells sorted from PBMCs, sampled less than 13 days after vaccination. Receptors originate from a man aged 45-65 years who received an inactivated influenza vaccine.

The rearrangement joins TRBV11-1 to TRBJ1-1; 7 positions agree with TRBD1. The J segment lost 5 bases and the V segment lost 5 bases, leaving 23 bases of the junction unmatched. The CDR3 runs to 19 residues. Germline V gene sequence: CDR1 SGHAT, CDR2 FQDESV (reference sequence). The CDR3 DNA sequence: TGTGCCAGCAGCCGAACCAGCCTCAGGGGGGGCTGGGAAGCAACTGAAGCTTTCTTT. Its translation: CASSRTSLRGGWEATEAFF.

This rearrangement joins TRBV7-2 to TRBJ2-5, with D hard to call. CDR3 size: 13 residues. Trimming removed 5 bases at V and 9 bases at J, with 16 bases between. The germline V gene encodes CDR1 SGHTA and CDR2 FQGNSA. CDR3 region: CASSTSSTPSQYF. CDR3 bases: TGTGCCAGCAGCACCAGCTCAACACCTTCCCAGTACTTC.

Ten or more counts support this clonotype. V gene TRBV6-1 combines with J gene TRBJ1-5; tentatively, D is TRBD1 (5 bases). Germline V gene sequence: CDR1 MNHNS, CDR2 SASEGT. The CDR3 length is 14 residues. Trimming took off 5 bases at V and 0 bases at J, with 8 bases between the two ends. The CDR3 loop reads CASSRQISNQPQHF. As DNA, the CDR3 is TGTGCCAGCAGTCGACAGATTAGCAATCAGCCCCAGCATTTT.

This clonotype was counted a single time. V usage is TRBV25-1 and J usage is TRBJ1-1; unclear D gene. The CDR3 runs 15 residues. Trimming cost V 2 bases and J 5 bases, with 15 bases left between them. Germline CDR1 MGHDK, CDR2 SYGVNS. CDR3 nucleotides: TGTGCCAGCAGTGAAATTGGCAGGTCACGTACTGAAGCTTTCTTT. Translated, it gives CASSEIGRSRTEAFF.

The chain uses TRBV12-3 or TRBV12-4 and TRBJ2-7, with D possibly matching TRBD2 (7 bases). Trimming pared 5 bases from V and 5 bases from J, leaving 16 bases between. The CDR3 length is 14 residues. The CDR3 is CASSNVGGADEQYF. In DNA, the CDR3 is TGTGCCAGCAGTAACGTGGGGGGGGCGGACGAGCAGTACTTC.

This clonotype was counted a few times. The V and J genes are TRBV4-1 and TRBJ2-2; TRBD1 might be the D (6 bases). V was cut by 2 bases and J by 6 bases, with 7 bases left in between. Germline V gene sequence: CDR1 MGHRA, CDR2 YSYEKL. The CDR3 sequence is 13 residues long. CDR3 bases: TGCGCCAGCAGCCAACAGGGGCCCGGGGAGCTGTTTTTT. Its protein is CASSQQGPGELFF.

This chain links TRBV12-3 or TRBV12-4 with TRBJ2-2, with D maybe TRBD2 (5 bases). The CDR3 runs to 15 residues. Deletions cut 6 bases from V and 4 bases from J, with 15 bases between. DNA for the CDR3: TGTGCCAGCAGCTTACGGGGTTGGGGCACCGGGGAGCTGTTTTTT. Its translation: CASSLRGWGTGELFF.

This clonotype turned up a few times. The chain employs TRBV7-2 and TRBJ1-1; 7 nucleotides agree with TRBD1. From germline, CDR1 is SGHTA and CDR2 FQGNSA. This CDR3 is built from 11 residues. The V gene end was trimmed by 6 bases and the J gene end by 11 bases; junction bases not matched to a gene: 6. CDR3 coding DNA: TGTGCCAGCAGTCGGACAGGTTTGGCTTTCTTT. Translation gives CASSRTGLAFF.

This clonotype was counted only a few times. The rearrangement links TRBV4-3 to TRBJ1-3; possible D gene TRBD1, 5 bases. Germline loops: CDR1 LGHNA, CDR2 YSLEER. The CDR3 length is 16 residues. Trimming shortened V by 1 base and J by 1 base, and 11 bases separated the two germline ends. Here the CDR3 reads CASSQVQGWSGNTIYF. The CDR3 coding sequence is TGCGCCAGCAGCCAAGTCCAGGGATGGTCTGGAAACACCATATATTTT.

The chain combines TRBV12-3 or TRBV12-4 with TRBJ1-1; D is ambiguous. The V end was cut by 6 bases, the J end by 8 bases, with 25 bases between. The CDR3 contains 16 residues. CDR3 sequence reads: CASRPPDGRQAVEAFF. CDR3 coding DNA: TGTGCCAGCAGGCCACCTGATGGACGGCAGGCAGTCGAAGCTTTCTTT.